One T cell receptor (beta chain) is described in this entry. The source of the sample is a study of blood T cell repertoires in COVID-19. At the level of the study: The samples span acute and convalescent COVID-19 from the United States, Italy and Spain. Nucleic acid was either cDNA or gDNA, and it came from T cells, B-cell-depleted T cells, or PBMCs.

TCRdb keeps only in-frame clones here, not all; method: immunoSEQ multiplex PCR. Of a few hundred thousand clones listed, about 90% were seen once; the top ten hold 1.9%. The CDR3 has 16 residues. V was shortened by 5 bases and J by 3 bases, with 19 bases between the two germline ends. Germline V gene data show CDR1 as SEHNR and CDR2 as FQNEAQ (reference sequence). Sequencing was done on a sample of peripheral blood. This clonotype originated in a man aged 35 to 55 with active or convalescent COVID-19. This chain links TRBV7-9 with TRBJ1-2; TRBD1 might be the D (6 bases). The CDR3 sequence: CASSGSPTGFHYGYTF. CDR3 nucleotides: TGTGCCAGCAGCGGCTCCCCTACAGGGTTCCACTATGGCTACACCTTC.